This TCR beta chain was identified during a study of blood T cell repertoires in COVID-19. There are 15 residues in the CDR3. V gave up 0 bases and J gave up 7 bases, with 13 bases separating them. Germline lookup yields CDR1 LGHDT and CDR2 YNNKEL (reference sequence). Assay used: immunoSEQ multiplex PCR; TCRdb lists only in-frame clones, some missing. The data hold roughly 200,000 clones, with roughly 80% observed a single time. The source material was peripheral blood. This TCR came from a man in his fifties or sixties who had recovered from COVID-19. The chain joins TRBV3-1 (or the pseudogene TRBV3-2) to TRBJ2-1; D is perhaps TRBD2 (6 bases). The CDR3 nucleotides are TGTGCCAGCAGCCAAGACCGTGGAGGGTGGAATGAGCAGTTCTTC. It is translated as CASSQDRGGWNEQFF.